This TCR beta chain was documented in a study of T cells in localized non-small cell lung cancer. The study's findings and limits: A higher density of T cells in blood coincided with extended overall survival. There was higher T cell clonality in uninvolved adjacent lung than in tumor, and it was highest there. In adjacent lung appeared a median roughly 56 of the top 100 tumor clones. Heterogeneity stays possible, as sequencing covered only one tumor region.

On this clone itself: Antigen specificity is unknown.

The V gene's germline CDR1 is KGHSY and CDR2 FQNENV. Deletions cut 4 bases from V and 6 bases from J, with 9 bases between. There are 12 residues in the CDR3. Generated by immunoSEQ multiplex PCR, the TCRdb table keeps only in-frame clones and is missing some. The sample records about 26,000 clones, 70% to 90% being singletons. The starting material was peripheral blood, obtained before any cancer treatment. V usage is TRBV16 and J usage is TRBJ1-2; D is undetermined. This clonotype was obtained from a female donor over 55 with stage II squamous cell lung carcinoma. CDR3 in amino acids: CASSPILDGYTF. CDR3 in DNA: TGTGCCAGCAGCCCGATCTTGGATGGCTACACCTTC.